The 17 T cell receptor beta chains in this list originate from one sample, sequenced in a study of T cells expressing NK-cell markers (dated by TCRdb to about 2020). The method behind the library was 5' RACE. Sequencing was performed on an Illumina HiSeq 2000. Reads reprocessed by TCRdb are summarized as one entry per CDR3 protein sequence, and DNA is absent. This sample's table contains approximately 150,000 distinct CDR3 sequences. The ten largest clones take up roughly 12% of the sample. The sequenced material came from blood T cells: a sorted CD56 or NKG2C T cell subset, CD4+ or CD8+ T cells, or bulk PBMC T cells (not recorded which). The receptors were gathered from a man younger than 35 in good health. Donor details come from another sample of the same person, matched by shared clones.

The CDR3 sequence is CASSEGTNRDSNNEAFF. The chain joins TRBV12-3 or TRBV12-4 to TRBJ1-1; TCRdb selects TRBD1, and the lack of DNA leaves this call unchecked. The CDR3 consists of 17 residues.

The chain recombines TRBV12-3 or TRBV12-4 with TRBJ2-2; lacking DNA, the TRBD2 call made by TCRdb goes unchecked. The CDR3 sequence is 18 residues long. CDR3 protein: CASSAGATEREAAGELFF.

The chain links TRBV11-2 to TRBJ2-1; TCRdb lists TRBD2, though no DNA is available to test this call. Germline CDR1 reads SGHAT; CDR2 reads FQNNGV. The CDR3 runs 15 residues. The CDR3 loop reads CASSLLLPVGNEQFF.

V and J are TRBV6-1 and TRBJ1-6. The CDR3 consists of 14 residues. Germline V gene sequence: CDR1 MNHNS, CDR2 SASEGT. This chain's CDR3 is CASSESSYNSPLHF.

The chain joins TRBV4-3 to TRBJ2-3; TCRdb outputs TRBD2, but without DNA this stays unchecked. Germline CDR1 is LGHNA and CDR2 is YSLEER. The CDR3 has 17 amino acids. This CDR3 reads CASSQDREGQSTDTQYF.

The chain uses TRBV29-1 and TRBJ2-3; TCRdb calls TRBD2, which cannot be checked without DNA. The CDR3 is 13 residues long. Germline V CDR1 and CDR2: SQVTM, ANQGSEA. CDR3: CSVVGGPVDTQYF.

The CDR3 loop reads CASSLDGGRVGANVLTF. V is TRBV5-5 and J is TRBJ2-6; no DNA is available, so the TRBD1 call from TCRdb remains unchecked. Germline CDR1 and CDR2: SGHKS and YYEKEE (reference sequence). The CDR3 consists of 17 residues.

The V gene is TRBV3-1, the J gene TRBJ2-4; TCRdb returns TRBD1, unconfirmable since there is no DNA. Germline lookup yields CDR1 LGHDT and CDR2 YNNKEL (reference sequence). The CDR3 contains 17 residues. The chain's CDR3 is CASRLSSQGAVKNIQYF.

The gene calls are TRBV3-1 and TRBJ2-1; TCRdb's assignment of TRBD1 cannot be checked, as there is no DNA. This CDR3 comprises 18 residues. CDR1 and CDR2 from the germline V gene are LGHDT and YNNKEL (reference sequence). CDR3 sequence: CASSHSSRDGKYSNEQFF.

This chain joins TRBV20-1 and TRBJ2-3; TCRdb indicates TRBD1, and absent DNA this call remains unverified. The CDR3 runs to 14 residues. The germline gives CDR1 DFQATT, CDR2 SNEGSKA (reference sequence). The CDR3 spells CSARPPTSTDTQYF.

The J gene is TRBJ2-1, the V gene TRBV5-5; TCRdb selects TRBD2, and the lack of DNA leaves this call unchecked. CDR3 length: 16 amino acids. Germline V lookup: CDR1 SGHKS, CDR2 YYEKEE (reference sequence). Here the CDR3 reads CASSLVSGLSYNEQFF.

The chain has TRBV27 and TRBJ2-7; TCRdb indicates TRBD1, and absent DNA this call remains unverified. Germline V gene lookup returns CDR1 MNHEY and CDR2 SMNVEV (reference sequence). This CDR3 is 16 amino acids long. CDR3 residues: CASSPTGGPSSYEQYF.

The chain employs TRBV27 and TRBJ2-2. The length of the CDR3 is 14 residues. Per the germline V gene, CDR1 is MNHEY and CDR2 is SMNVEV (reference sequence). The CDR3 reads CASSLGGDAGELFF.

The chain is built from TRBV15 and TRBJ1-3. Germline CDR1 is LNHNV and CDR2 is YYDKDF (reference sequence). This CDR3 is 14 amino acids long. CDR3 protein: CATSSRASGNTIYF.

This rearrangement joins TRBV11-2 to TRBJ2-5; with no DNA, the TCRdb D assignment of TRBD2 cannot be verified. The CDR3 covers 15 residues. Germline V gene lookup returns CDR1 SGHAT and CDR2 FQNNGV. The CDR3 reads CASSLGAADQETQYF.

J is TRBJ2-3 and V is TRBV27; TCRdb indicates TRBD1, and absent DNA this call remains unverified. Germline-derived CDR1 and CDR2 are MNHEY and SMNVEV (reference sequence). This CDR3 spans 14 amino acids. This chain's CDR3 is CASRDGQGTDTQYF.

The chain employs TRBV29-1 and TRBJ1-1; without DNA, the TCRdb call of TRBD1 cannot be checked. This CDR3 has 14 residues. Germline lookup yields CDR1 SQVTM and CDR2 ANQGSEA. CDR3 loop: CSVCGGEADTEAFF.